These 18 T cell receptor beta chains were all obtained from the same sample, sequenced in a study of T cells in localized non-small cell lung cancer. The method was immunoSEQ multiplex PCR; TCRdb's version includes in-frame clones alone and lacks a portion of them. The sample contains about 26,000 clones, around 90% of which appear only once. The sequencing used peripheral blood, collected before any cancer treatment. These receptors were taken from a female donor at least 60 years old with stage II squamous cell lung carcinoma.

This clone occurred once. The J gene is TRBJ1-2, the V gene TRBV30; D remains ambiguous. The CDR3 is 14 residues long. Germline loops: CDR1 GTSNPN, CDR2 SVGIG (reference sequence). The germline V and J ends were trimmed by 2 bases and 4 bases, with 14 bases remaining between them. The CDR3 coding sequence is TGTGCCTGGAGTCTCGACCTAACCGCCTATGGCTACACCTTC. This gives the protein CAWSLDLTAYGYTF.

The CDR3 loop reads CASTVYNEQFF. The CDR3 nucleotides are TGTGCCAGCACCGTTTACAATGAGCAGTTCTTC. This chain uses TRBV6-6 with TRBJ2-1; D remains unclear. V was clipped by 7 bases and J by 4 bases, with 5 bases between them. Looked up from germline, CDR1 is MNHNY and CDR2 is SVGAGI (reference sequence). This CDR3 contains 11 residues.

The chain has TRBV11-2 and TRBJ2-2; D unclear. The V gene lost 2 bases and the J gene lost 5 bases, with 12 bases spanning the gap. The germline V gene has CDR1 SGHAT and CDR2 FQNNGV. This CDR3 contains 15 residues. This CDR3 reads CASSLTSPSTGELFF. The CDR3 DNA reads TGTGCCAGCAGCTTAACGTCTCCGAGTACCGGGGAGCTGTTTTTT.

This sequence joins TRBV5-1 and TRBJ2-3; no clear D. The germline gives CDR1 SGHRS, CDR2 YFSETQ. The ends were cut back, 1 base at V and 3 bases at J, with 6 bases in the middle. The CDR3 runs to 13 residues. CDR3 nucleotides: TGCGCCAGCAGCTTGCAATATACAGATACGCAGTATTTT. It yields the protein CASSLQYTDTQYF. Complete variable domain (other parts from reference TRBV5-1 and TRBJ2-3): KAGVTQTPRYLIKTRGQQVTLSCSPISGHRSVSWYQQTPGQGLQFLFEYFSETQRNKGNFPGRFSGRQFSNSRSEMNVSTLELGDSALYLCASSLQYTDTQYFGPGTRLTVL.

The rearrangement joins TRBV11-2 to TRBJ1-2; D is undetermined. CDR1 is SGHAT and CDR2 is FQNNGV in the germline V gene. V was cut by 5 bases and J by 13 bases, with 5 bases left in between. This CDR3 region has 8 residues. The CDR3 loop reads CASSEGTF. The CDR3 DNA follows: TGTGCCAGCAGCGAGGGCACCTTC. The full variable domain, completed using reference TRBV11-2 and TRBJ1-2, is EAGVAQSPRYKIIEKRQSVAFWCNPISGHATLYWYQQILGQGPKLLIQFQNNGVVDDSQLPKDRFSAERLKGVDSTLKIQPAKLEDSAVYLCASSEGTFGSGTRLTVV.

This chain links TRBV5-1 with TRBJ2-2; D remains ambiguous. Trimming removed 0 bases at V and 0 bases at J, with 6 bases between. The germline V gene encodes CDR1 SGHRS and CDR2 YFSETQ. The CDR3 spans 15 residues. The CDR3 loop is CASSLDYSNTGELFF. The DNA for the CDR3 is TGCGCCAGCAGCTTGGACTACTCGAACACCGGGGAGCTGTTTTTT.

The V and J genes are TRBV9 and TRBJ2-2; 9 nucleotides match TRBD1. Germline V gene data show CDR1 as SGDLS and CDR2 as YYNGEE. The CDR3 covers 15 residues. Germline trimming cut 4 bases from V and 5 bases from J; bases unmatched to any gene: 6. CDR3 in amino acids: CASSPGTGSTGELFF. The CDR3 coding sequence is TGTGCCAGCAGCCCCGGGACAGGGTCGACCGGGGAGCTGTTTTTT.

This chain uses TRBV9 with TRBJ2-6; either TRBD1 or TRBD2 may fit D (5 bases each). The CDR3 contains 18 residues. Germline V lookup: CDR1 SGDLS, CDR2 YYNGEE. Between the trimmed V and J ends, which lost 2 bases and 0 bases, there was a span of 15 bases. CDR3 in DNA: TGTGCCAGCAGCGTCCACCCCCGGGACGGCTCTGGGGCCAACGTCCTGACTTTC. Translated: CASSVHPRDGSGANVLTF.

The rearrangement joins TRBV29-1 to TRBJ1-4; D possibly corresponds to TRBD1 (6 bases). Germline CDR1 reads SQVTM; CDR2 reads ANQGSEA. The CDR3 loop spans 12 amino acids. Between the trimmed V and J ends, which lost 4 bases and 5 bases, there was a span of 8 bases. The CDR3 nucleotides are TGCAGCGTTGTACAGGGCAATGAAAAACTGTTTTTT. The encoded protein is CSVVQGNEKLFF.

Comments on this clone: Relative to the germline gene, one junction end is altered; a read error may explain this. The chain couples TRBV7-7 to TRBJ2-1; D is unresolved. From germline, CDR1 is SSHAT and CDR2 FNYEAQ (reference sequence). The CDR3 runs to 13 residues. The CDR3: CASSLVLYNEQFF. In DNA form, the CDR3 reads TGTGCTAGCAGCTTAGTTTTGTACAATGAGCAGTTCTTC.

This chain's CDR3 is CASRVIMNTEAFF. DNA for the CDR3: TGTGCCAGCAGAGTAATCATGAACACTGAAGCTTTCTTT. The chain links TRBV2 to TRBJ1-1; D gene ambiguous. CDR3 length: 13 residues. Germline values: CDR1 SNHLY, CDR2 FYNNEI. The V gene lost 6 bases and the J gene lost 0 bases, with 8 bases spanning the gap.

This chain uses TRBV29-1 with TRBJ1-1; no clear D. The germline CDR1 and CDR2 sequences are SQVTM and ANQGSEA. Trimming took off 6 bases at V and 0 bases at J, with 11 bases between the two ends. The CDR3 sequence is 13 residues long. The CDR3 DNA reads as TGCAGCGTGAATACGAGGCTGAACACTGAAGCTTTCTTT. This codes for CSVNTRLNTEAFF.

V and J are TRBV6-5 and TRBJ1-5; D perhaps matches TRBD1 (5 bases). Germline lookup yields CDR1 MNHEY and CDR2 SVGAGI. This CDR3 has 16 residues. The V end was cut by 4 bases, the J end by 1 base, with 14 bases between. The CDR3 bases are TGTGCCAGCAGTTCGGGGCAGCCGTGGAGCAATCAGCCCCAGCATTTT. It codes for CASSSGQPWSNQPQHF.

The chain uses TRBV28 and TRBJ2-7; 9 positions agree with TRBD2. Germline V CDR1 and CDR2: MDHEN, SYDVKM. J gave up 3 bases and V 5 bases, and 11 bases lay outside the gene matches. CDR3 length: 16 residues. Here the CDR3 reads CASSPGSSGGRYEQYF. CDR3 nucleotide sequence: TGTGCCAGCAGTCCCGGGTCGAGCGGGGGGCGCTACGAGCAGTACTTC.

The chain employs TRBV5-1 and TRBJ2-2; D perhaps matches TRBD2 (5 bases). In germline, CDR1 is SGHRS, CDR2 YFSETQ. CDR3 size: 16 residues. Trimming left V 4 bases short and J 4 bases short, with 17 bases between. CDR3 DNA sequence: TGCGCCAGCAGCCGGGATCCATCCTCCCCCACCGGGGAGCTGTTTTTT. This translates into CASSRDPSSPTGELFF. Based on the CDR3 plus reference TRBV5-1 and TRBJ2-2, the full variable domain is KAGVTQTPRYLIKTRGQQVTLSCSPISGHRSVSWYQQTPGQGLQFLFEYFSETQRNKGNFPGRFSGRQFSNSRSEMNVSTLELGDSALYLCASSRDPSSPTGELFFGEGSRLTVL.

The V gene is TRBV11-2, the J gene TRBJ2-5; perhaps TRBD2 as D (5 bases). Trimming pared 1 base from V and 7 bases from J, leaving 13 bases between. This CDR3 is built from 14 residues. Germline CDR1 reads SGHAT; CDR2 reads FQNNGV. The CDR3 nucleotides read TGTGCCAGCAGCTTAGGTGAGGGTTCGAGGACCCAGTACTTC. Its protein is CASSLGEGSRTQYF.

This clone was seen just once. The CDR3 bases are TGCAGTGCTAGAGGTTCGGATGAGCAGTTCTTC. Its translation: CSARGSDEQFF. V and J are TRBV20-1 and TRBJ2-1; no reliable D call. Germline V gene data show CDR1 as DFQATT and CDR2 as SNEGSKA (reference sequence). This CDR3 is built from 11 residues. The V end lost 1 base, the J end lost 8 bases, and 6 bases lay between the germline ends.

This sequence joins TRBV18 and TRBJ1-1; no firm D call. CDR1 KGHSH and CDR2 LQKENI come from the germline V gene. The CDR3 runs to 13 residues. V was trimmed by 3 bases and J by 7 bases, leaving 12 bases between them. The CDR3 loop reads CASSPRNEGEAFF. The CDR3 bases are TGTGCCAGCTCACCGCGCAACGAGGGTGAAGCTTTCTTT.